This T cell receptor (beta chain) was recovered during a study of blood T cell repertoires in COVID-19. Data came from immunoSEQ multiplex PCR; TCRdb stores just in-frame clones and leaves some out. The profile shows approximately 29,000 clones, more than 65% of them singletons. Germline V gene data show CDR1 as MNHEY and CDR2 as SVGAGI. The ends were cut back, 8 bases at V and 5 bases at J, with 21 bases in the middle. This CDR3 has 15 amino acids. The source of this sequence is a woman aged 55-69 years with acute or convalescent COVID-19. The sequenced material came from peripheral blood. The chain employs TRBV6-5 and TRBJ1-2; a weak D match, TRBD1 (6 bases). The CDR3 loop is CASPEPRGLLYGYTF. CDR3 DNA: TGTGCCAGCCCCGAACCCAGGGGCCTGCTATATGGCTACACCTTC.